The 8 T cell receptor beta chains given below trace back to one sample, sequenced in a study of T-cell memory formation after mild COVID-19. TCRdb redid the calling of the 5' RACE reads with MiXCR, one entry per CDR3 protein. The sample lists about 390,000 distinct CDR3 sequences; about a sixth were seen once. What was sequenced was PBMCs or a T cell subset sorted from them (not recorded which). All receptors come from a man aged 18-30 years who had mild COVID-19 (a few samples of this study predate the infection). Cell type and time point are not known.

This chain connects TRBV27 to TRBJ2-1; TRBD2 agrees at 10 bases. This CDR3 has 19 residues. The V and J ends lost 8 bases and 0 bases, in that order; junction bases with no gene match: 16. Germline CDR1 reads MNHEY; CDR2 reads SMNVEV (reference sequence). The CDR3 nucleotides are TGTGCCAGCTCTCGGACTAGCGGAATCGGCTACGGCTCCTACAATGAGCAGTTCTTC. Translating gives CASSRTSGIGYGSYNEQFF.

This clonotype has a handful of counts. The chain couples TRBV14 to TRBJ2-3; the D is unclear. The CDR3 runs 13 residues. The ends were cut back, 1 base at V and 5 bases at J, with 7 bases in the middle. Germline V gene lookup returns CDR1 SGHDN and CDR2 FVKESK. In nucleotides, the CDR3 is TGTGCCAGCAGCCAAGCCCTCCAAGATACGCAGTATTTT. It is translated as CASSQALQDTQYF. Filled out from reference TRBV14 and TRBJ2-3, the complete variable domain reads EAGVTQFPSHSVIEKGQTVTLRCDPISGHDNLYWYRRVMGKEIKFLLHFVKESKQDESGMPNNRFLAERTGGTYSTLKVQPAELEDSGVYFCASSQALQDTQYFGPGTRLTVL.

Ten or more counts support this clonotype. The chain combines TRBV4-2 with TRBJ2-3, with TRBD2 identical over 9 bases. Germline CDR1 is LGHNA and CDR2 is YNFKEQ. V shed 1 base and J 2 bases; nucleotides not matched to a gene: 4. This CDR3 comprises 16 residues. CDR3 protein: CASSQAGLAPTDTQYF. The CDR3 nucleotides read TGTGCCAGCAGCCAAGCGGGACTAGCCCCCACAGATACGCAGTATTTT.

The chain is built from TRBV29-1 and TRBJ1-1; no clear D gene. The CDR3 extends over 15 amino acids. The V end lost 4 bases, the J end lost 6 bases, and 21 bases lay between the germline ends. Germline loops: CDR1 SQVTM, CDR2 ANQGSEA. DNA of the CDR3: TGCAGCGTTGGGGTTTTGGGAACAATTCACGCTGAAGCTTTCTTT. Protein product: CSVGVLGTIHAEAFF.

The CDR3 spells CASSGTGTSRGTQYF. As DNA, the CDR3 is TGTGCCAGCAGTGGAACCGGGACTAGCAGGGGGACCCAGTACTTC. The V and J genes are TRBV6-6 and TRBJ2-5, with TRBD2 matching 9 bases. The CDR3 loop spans 15 amino acids. V shed 5 bases, J shed 7 bases, and the junction held 11 bases outside the gene matches. The germline CDR1 and CDR2 sequences are MNHNY and SVGAGI (reference sequence).

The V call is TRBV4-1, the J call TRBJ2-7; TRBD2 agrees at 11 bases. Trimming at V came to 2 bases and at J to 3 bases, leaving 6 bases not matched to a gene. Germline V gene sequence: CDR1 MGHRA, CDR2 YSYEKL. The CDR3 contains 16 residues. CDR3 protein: CASSQFSGGAGYEQYF. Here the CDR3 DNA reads TGCGCCAGCAGCCAATTTAGCGGGGGGGCCGGCTACGAGCAGTACTTC.

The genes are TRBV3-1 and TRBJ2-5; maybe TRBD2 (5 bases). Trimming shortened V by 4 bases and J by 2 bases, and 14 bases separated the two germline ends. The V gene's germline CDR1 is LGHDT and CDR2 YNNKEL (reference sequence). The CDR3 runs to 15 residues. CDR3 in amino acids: CASSRGVAIQETQYF. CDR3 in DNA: TGTGCCAGCAGCCGGGGAGTCGCGATACAAGAGACCCAGTACTTC.

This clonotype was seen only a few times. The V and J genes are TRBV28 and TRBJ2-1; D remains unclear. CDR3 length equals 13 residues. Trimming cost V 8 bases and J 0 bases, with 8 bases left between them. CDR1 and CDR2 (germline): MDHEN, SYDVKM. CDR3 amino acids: CASLTVSYNEQFF. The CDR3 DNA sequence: TGTGCCAGCCTGACGGTCTCCTACAATGAGCAGTTCTTC.